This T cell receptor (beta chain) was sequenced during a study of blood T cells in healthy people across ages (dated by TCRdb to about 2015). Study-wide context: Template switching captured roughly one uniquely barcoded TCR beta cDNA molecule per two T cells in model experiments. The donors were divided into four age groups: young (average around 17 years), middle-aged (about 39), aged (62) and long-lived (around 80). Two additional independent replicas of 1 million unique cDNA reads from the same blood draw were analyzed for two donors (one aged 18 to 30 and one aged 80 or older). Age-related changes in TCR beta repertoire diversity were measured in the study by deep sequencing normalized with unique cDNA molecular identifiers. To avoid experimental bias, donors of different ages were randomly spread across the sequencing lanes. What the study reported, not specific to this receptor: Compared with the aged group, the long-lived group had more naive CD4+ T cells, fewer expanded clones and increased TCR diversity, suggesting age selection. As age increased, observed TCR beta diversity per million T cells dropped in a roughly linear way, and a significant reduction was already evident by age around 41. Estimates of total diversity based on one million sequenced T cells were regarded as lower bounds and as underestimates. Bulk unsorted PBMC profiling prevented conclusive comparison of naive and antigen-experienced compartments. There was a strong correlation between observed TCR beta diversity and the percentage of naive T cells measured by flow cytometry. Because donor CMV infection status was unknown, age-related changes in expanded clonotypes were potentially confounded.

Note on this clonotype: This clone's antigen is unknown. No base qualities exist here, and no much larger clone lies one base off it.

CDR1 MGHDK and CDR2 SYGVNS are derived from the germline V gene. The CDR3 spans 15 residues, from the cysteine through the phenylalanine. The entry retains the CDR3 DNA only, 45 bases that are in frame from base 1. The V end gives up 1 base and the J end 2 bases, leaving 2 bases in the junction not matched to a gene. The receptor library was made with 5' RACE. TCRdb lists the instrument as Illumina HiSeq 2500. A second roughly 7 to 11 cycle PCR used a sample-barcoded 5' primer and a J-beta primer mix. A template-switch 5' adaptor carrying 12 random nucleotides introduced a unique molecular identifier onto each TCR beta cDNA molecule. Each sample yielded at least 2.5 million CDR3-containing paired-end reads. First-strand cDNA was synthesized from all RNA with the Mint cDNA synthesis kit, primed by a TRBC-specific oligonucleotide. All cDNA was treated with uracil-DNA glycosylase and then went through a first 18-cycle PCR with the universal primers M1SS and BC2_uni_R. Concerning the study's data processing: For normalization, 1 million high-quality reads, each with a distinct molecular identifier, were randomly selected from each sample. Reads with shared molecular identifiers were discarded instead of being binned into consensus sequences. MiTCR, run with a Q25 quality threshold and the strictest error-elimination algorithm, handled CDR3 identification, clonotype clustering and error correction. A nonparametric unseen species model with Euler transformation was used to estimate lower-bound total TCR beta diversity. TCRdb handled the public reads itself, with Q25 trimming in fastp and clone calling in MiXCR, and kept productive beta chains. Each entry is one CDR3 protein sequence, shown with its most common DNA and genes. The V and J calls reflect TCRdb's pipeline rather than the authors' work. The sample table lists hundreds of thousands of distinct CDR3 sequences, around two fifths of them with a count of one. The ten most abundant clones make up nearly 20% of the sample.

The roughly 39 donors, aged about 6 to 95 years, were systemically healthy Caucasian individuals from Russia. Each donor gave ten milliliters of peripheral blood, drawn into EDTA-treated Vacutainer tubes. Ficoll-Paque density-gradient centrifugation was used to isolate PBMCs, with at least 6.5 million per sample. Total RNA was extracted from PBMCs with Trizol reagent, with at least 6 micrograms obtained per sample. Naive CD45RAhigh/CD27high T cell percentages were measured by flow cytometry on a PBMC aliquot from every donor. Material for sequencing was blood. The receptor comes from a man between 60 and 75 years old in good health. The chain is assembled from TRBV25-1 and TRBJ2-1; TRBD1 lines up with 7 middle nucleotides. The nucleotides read TGTGCCAGCAGTGAATTCCAGGGGGCCTACAATGAGCAGTTCTTC. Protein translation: CASSEFQGAYNEQFF.